Listed below are T cell receptor beta chains from one sample, sequenced in a study of persistence of HIV-infected CD4 T cells. Their target antigens are unknown. Clones were read by immunoSEQ multiplex PCR, and TCRdb kept only the in-frame ones, dropping some. The table lists 15,000 to 20,000 clones, around 60% of them singletons. The sequences come from CD4+ T cells sorted from PBMCs after approximately 20-hour stimulation, collected from a patient who received antiretroviral therapy. Receptors originate from an adult woman with HIV who was CMV-seropositive. Each CDR3 is given with its conserved first and last residue. Fields, in order: V gene, D gene, clone size, J gene, CDR3 protein, CDR3 DNA. The D gene is left open where the match is weak. Expanded clones get a size class; other rows say once, few or many, or leave the size out.

>TRBV9|NA|once|TRBJ2-5
CASSVGTLETQYF
TGTGCCAGCAGCGTGGGGACATTGGAGACCCAGTACTTC
>TRBV6-5|TRBD1|NA|TRBJ1-2
CASNIIDRGRGYTF
TGTGCCAGCAACATCATAGACAGGGGCCGGGGCTACACCTTC
>TRBV27|NA|NA|TRBJ1-1
CASSPQQGPHLATEAFF
TGTGCCAGCAGTCCTCAACAGGGACCTCATTTGGCCACTGAAGCTTTCTTT
>TRBV7-3|TRBD1|NA|TRBJ2-2
CASRRSGTGGGGELFF
TGTGCCAGCAGACGATCCGGGACAGGGGGCGGCGGGGAGCTGTTTTTT
>TRBV30|NA|NA|TRBJ2-5
CAWKGYQETQYF
TGTGCCTGGAAGGGATATCAAGAGACCCAGTACTTC
>TRBV5-4|NA|NA|TRBJ1-2
CASSPITASGYTF
TGTGCCAGCAGCCCGATTACGGCAAGTGGCTACACCTTC
>TRBV18|NA|NA|TRBJ2-2
CASSPRTDTNTGELFF
TGTGCCAGCTCACCCCGGACAGACACGAACACCGGGGAGCTGTTTTTT
>TRBV2|NA|NA|TRBJ2-6
CASSEGGSGANVLTF
TGTGCCAGCAGTGAAGGAGGCTCTGGGGCCAACGTCCTGACTTTC
>TRBV11-3|NA|once|TRBJ2-1
CASSLGGESYNEQFF
TGTGCCAGCAGCTTAGGGGGGGAATCCTACAATGAGCAGTTCTTC
>TRBV9|NA|NA|TRBJ1-6
CASSVETEYSPLHF
TGTGCCAGCAGCGTAGAGACAGAATATTCACCCCTCCACTTT
>TRBV3-1/TRBV3-2|NA|NA|TRBJ2-4
CASSQDSNRRNIQYF
TGTGCCAGCAGCCAAGATTCGAACAGGCGCAACATTCAGTACTTC
>TRBV27|NA|NA|TRBJ1-5
CASSLRRDQPQHF
TGTGCCAGCAGTTTACGGCGGGATCAGCCCCAGCATTTT
>TRBV10-1|NA|NA|TRBJ2-1
CASSSQGGYNEQFF
TGCGCCAGCAGTTCACAGGGGGGGTACAATGAGCAGTTCTTC
>TRBV3-1/TRBV3-2|TRBD2|few|TRBJ2-2
CASSSGLAKRGGELFF
TGTGCCAGCAGTTCGGGACTCGCGAAGCGGGGCGGGGAGCTGTTTTTT
>TRBV7-2|NA|NA|TRBJ1-5
CASSLGYSRNQPQHF
TGTGCCAGCAGCTTAGGGTACAGTAGGAATCAGCCCCAGCATTTT
>TRBV6-1|NA|once|TRBJ1-6
CASSDFPGVGSPLHF
TGTGCCAGCAGTGATTTCCCAGGGGTGGGTTCACCCCTCCACTTT
>TRBV21-1|NA|NA|TRBJ2-3
CASSKARYLLLADHTDTQYF
TGTGCCAGCAGCAAAGCCCGCTATCTATTACTAGCGGATCACACAGATACGCAGTATTTT
>TRBV9|NA|NA|TRBJ2-7
CASSVGPTGNEQYF
TGTGCCAGCAGCGTAGGTCCCACTGGCAACGAGCAGTACTTC
>TRBV6-1|NA|NA|TRBJ2-5
CASSSGEGRWETQYF
TGTGCCAGCAGTTCCGGCGAGGGGCGCTGGGAGACCCAGTACTTC
>TRBV5-6|NA|medium-sized|TRBJ1-5
CASSLGELRLSGNQPQHF
TGTGCCAGCAGCTTGGGGGAGCTCAGGTTATCGGGCAATCAGCCCCAGCATTTT
>TRBV5-5|TRBD1|few|TRBJ1-3
CASSLAGQGGNTIYF
TGTGCCAGCAGCTTGGCGGGACAGGGGGGAAACACCATATATTTT
>TRBV2|NA|NA|TRBJ1-2
CASSEFVRANYGYTF
TGTGCCAGCAGTGAATTCGTCAGGGCAAACTATGGCTACACCTTC
>TRBV7-8|NA|NA|TRBJ2-4
CASSLDLAKNIQYF
TGTGCCAGCAGCTTGGATCTAGCCAAAAACATTCAGTACTTC
>TRBV7-2|NA|NA|TRBJ1-2
CASSLTSDSTYGYTF
TGTGCCAGCAGCTTAACCTCGGACAGCACCTATGGCTACACCTTC
>TRBV19|TRBD1|NA|TRBJ1-5
CASTGGGEGFVSNQPQHF
TGTGCCAGTACGGGAGGGGGCGAGGGTTTCGTAAGCAATCAGCCCCAGCATTTT